The TCR beta chain under discussion was sequenced for a study of CD4 T cells in relation to SARS-CoV-2 and coronaviruses. The overall study: Shared crossreactive spike epitopes were mapped to their HLA restriction.

Germline trimming cut 5 bases from V and 4 bases from J; bases unmatched to any gene: 8. Per the germline V gene, CDR1 is SGHTA and CDR2 is FQGNSA. The CDR3 is 15 residues long. Before the COVID-19 pandemic, during about 2010-2018, CD4+ T cells were taken from unexposed donors. Isolation of CD4+ T cells took place after about 9 days in culture. As cell numbers allowed, unexposed-donor CD4+ T cells faced SARS-CoV-2 S/N and four cold-coronavirus spikes. A remark on this clone: Its antigen is currently unknown.

The protocol was immunoSEQ multiplex PCR, while the TCRdb copy is restricted to in-frame clones and leaves out a portion. The sample gives tens of thousands of clones, 60% to 85% of which show up once; about 17% is in the top ten. This TCR came from a human donor in good health. The material sequenced was CD4+ T cells from PBMCs, cultured in vitro. V is TRBV7-2 and J is TRBJ2-1, with 7 bases identical to TRBD1. CDR3 in DNA: TGTGCCAGCAGCCAACGACAGGGTCATTACAATGAGCAGTTCTTC. Amino acids: CASSQRQGHYNEQFF.